This T cell receptor beta chain derives from a study of response to subunit inactivated influenza vaccine. Study conclusions and caveats: Seasonal influenza vaccination, on each occasion, was suggested by the authors to recruit few new T cells.

Comment on this clonotype: Its target is not known.

In TCRdb, the RT-PCR reads were re-called with MiXCR into one record per CDR3 protein. This sample has hundreds of thousands of distinct CDR3 sequences, with about 18% found just once. Germline V gives CDR1 SGHTA, CDR2 FQGNSA. This CDR3 region has 13 residues. With 5 bases removed from V and 10 bases from J, the gap between germline ends came to 15 bases. This TCR was recovered from a man over 45 who received an inactivated influenza vaccine. Sample: PBMCs from blood, taken 5 days after vaccination. V usage is TRBV7-2 and J usage is TRBJ2-1; D is unresolved. The CDR3 reads CASSPRPREEQFF. In DNA, the CDR3 is TGTGCCAGCAGCCCCCGGCCTAGGGAAGAGCAGTTCTTC.